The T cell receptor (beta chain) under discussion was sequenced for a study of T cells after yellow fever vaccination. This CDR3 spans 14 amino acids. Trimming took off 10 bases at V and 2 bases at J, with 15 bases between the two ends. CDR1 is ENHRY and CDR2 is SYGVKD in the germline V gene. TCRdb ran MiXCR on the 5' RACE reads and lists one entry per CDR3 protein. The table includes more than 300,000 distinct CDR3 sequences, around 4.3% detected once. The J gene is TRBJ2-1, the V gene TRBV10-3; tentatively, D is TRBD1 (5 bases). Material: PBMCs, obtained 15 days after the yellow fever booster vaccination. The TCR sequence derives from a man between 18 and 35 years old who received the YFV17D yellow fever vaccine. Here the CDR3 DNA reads TGTGCCACCACGCAGGGCCGAGCCTACAATGAGCAGTTCTTC. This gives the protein CATTQGRAYNEQFF.